This T cell receptor (beta chain) was observed in a study of T cells in Graves' hyperthyroidism and ophthalmopathy. This clonotype was recorded a few times. Template material for amplifying TCR beta CDR3 regions consisted of RNA transcripts. When the TCR CDR3 underwent first-round RT-PCR, the HTBI primer set was used. TCRdb recomputed calls from the multiplex PCR reads with MiXCR, one row per CDR3 protein. The sample shows fewer than 500,000 distinct CDR3 sequences, approximately 15% of them seen only once. This sequence originates from a man aged 18 to 30 with Graves' ophthalmopathy. The sequenced sample was blood.

This chain's CDR3 is CASSHYWPLRSSYNEQFF. Written as DNA, the CDR3 is TGCGCCAGCAGCCACTATTGGCCCCTAAGGAGCTCCTACAATGAGCAGTTCTTC. This chain joins TRBV5-1 and TRBJ2-1; no clear D gene. The CDR3 runs to 18 residues. CDR1 is SGHRS and CDR2 is YFSETQ in the germline V gene. V lost 4 bases, J lost 0 bases, and 20 bases lay in between.